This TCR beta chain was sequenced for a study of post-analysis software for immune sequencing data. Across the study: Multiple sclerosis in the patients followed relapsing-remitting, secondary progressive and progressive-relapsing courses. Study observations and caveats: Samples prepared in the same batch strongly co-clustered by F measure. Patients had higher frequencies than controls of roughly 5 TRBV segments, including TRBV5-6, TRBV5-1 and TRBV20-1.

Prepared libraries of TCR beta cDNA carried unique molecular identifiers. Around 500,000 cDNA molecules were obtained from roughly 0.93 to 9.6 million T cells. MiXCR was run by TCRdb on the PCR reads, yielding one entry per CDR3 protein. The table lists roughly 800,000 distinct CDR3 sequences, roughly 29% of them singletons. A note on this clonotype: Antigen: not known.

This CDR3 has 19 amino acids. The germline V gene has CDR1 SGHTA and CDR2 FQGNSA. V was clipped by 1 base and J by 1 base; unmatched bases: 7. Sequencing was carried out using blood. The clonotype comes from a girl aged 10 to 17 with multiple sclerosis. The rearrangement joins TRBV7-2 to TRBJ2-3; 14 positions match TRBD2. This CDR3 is CASSLGGGLAGVRTDTQYF. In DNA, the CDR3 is TGTGCCAGCAGCTTAGGTGGGGGACTAGCGGGAGTTCGCACAGATACGCAGTATTTT.